This TCR beta chain was captured in a study of control samples from healthy donors and cancer patients (dated by TCRdb to about 2020). With respect to this clone: Its antigen is still unknown. Base quality data are lacking; no much larger clone is found one base away.

The library came from the immunoSEQ multiplex PCR assay. This is the immuneACCESS table as TCRdb keeps it, with only in-frame sequences that have V and J called. A part of the clones is gone; compared with another copy, unresolved V genes explain less than half, and the rest is unexplained. The sample profile shows around 100,000 clones; about 89% of them were found once. Clones ranked in the top ten supply less than 8.5% of the sample. This TCR came from a man between 25 and 39 years old in good health. The sample consisted of blood.

At the DNA level, the sequence is TGTGCCAGCAGCCCGTTAGGGCCGAACACTGAAGCTTTCTTT. Its protein product is CASSPLGPNTEAFF. The chain is encoded by TRBV7-9 joined to TRBJ1-1; there is no confident call for the D gene. At the junction V is shortened by 5 bases and J by 1 base, with 11 bases in between. CDR1 SEHNR and CDR2 FQNEAQ are derived from the germline V gene (reference sequence). CDR3 length: 14 amino acids, cysteine to phenylalanine. The only DNA kept is the CDR3, 42 bases in frame from the first base. The full variable domain, with segments outside the CDR3 supplied by the reference TRBV7-9 and TRBJ1-1 proteins, appears as DTGVSQNPRHKITKRGQNVTFRCDPISEHNRLYWYRQTLGQGPEFLTYFQNEAQLEKSRLLSDRFSAERPKGSFSTLEIQRTEQGDSAMYLCASSPLGPNTEAFFGQGTRLTVV.